Given below is one T cell receptor beta chain in context. Clones were sequenced by immunoSEQ multiplex PCR, and TCRdb holds only the in-frame ones, with some missing. Here the sample spans approximately 48,000 clones, around 87% being singletons. Patients' urothelial carcinoma was locally advanced or metastatic. With V trimmed by 4 bases and J by 1 base, 5 bases remained unmatched. The germline V gene has CDR1 MDHEN and CDR2 SYDVKM. The CDR3 sequence is 16 residues long. This specimen belongs to a study of PD-L1 blockade in urothelial cancer. The chain links TRBV28 to TRBJ2-1; TRBD2 agrees at 9 bases. Sequencing was performed on PBMCs, taken around atezolizumab (anti-PD-L1) treatment. The TCR originated in a man aged 55 to 70 with urothelial cancer. Here the CDR3 DNA reads TGTGCCAGCAGTTCCTCTGCGGGGGGGTCCTACAATGAGCAGTTCTTC. It encodes CASSSSAGGSYNEQFF. The variable domain in full, completed from reference TRBV28 and TRBJ2-1, reads DVKVTQSSRYLVKRTGEKVFLECVQDMDHENMFWYRQDPGLGLRLIYFSYDVKMKEKGDIPEGYSVSREKKERFSLILESASTNQTSMYLCASSSSAGGSYNEQFFGPGTRLTVL.